Sequencing of this TCR beta chain was carried out in a study of Ad26.COV2.S vaccination and SARS-CoV-2 variants. Study information: Donor was in the COV1001 Ad26.COV2.S trial arm.

Described treatment: some 20 received Ad26.COV2.S at low or high dose, single or two shots; a few received placebo; per-sample allocation not given. Samples were taken on day 63 after the first vaccine or placebo injection. Immunization relied on an Ad26 vector, which expressed Wuhan-strain SARS-CoV-2 spike. Sequencing was performed with immunoSEQ multiplex PCR; in TCRdb, only in-frame clones are kept and a portion is missing. The data hold about 350,000 clones, with roughly nine tenths observed a single time. CDR1 and CDR2 from the germline V gene are MGHRA and YSYEKL. The length of the CDR3 is 14 residues. V was cut by 0 bases and J by 8 bases, with 13 bases left in between.

Sequenced here: peripheral blood, sampled in a trial of Ad26.COV2.S vaccine versus placebo. The V gene is TRBV4-1, the J gene TRBJ1-2; a weak D match, TRBD1 (5 bases). The source of this sequence is a person between 18 and 59 years old who received the Ad26.COV2.S COVID-19 vaccine or a placebo. CDR3: CASSQDRVSQGYTF. CDR3 DNA sequence: TGCGCCAGCAGCCAAGACAGGGTTTCTCAGGGCTACACCTTC.